The next 32 T cell receptor beta chains were all read from a single sample in a study of blood T cell repertoires in COVID-19. Sequencing was performed with immunoSEQ multiplex PCR; in TCRdb, only in-frame clones are kept and a portion is missing. This sample has about 250,000 clones, with about 86% found just once. The sample comprised peripheral blood. The receptors were sampled from a man in his fifties or sixties with active or convalescent COVID-19.

This clone has only one observation. This rearrangement joins TRBV11-2 to TRBJ2-3; 10 positions match TRBD2. Germline V gene data show CDR1 as SGHAT and CDR2 as FQNNGV. The CDR3 is 15 residues long. With V trimmed by 5 bases and J by 3 bases, 5 bases remained unmatched. The CDR3 here is CASSTSGLATDTQYF. CDR3 coding DNA: TGTGCCAGCAGCACCTCGGGACTAGCGACAGATACGCAGTATTTT.

The rearrangement joins TRBV5-1 to TRBJ2-1; 7 bases fit TRBD2. There are 17 residues in the CDR3. Germline-derived CDR1 and CDR2 are SGHRS and YFSETQ. The V and J ends lost 1 base and 1 base, in that order; junction bases with no gene match: 8. For the CDR3, the DNA is TGCGCCAGCAGCTTGCGTGGAGCGGGGTCATCCTACAATGAGCAGTTCTTC. The encoded protein is CASSLRGAGSSYNEQFF.

The chain carries TRBV29-1 and TRBJ1-2; D gene ambiguous. The CDR3 loop spans 12 amino acids. V was cut by 6 bases and J by 7 bases, with 15 bases left in between. The germline V gene has CDR1 SQVTM and CDR2 ANQGSEA. The CDR3 is CSVITSFRGYTF. The CDR3 region has the DNA TGCAGCGTCATCACTTCATTCCGTGGCTACACCTTC. Complete variable domain (other parts from reference TRBV29-1 and TRBJ1-2): SAVISQKPSRDICQRGTSLTIQCQVDSQVTMMFWYRQQPGQSLTLIATANQGSEATYESGFVIDKFPISRPNLTFSTLTVSNMSPEDSSIYLCSVITSFRGYTFGSGTRLTVV.

The J gene is TRBJ2-3, the V gene TRBV7-2, with D unresolved. CDR1 is SGHTA, CDR2 FQGNSA, per germline. This CDR3 is built from 14 residues. V was shortened by 5 bases and J by 0 bases, with 9 bases between the two germline ends. The CDR3 region is CASSPGSSTDTQYF. The CDR3 DNA sequence: TGTGCCAGCAGCCCCGGGTCAAGCACAGATACGCAGTATTTT.

This clone came up a few times. V gene TRBV6-5 combines with J gene TRBJ1-2; 11 nucleotides agree with TRBD1. CDR1 MNHEY and CDR2 SVGAGI come from the germline V gene. V was pared by 6 bases and J by 6 bases, with 3 bases of the junction left unmatched. CDR3 length equals 13 residues. CDR3 in amino acids: CASRRTGGHGYTF. The CDR3 region has the DNA TGTGCCAGCAGGCGGACAGGGGGCCATGGCTACACCTTC.

This chain joins TRBV7-3 and TRBJ1-2; 7 bases are shared with TRBD1. The CDR3 spans 15 residues. Germline assignment: CDR1 SGHTA and CDR2 FQGTGA. With V trimmed by 1 base and J by 4 bases, 6 bases remained unmatched. CDR3 loop: CASSLRQGESYGYTF. CDR3 DNA: TGTGCCAGCAGCTTAAGGCAGGGGGAAAGCTATGGCTACACCTTC.

The table lists this clone with a count of one. The chain combines TRBV6-1 with TRBJ1-3; 7 bases are a match to TRBD1. Germline V CDR1 and CDR2: MNHNS, SASEGT. Germline trimming cut 7 bases from V and 0 bases from J; bases unmatched to any gene: 3. The CDR3 is 14 amino acids. The CDR3 sequence is CASMRQGSGNTIYF. The DNA for the CDR3 is TGTGCCAGCATGCGACAGGGCTCTGGAAACACCATATATTTT.

J is TRBJ1-2 and V is TRBV9; D is perhaps TRBD1 (6 bases). Trimming left V 0 bases short and J 4 bases short, with 10 bases between. Germline lookup yields CDR1 SGDLS and CDR2 YYNGEE. There are 14 residues in the CDR3. CDR3 loop: CASSVADSTYGYTF. The CDR3 nucleotides read TGTGCCAGCAGCGTAGCGGACAGCACCTATGGCTACACCTTC.

This clone has a single count. Different DNA sequences within this sample yield the same CDR3. This chain uses TRBV12-3 or TRBV12-4 with TRBJ1-1, with unresolved D. The CDR3 consists of 12 residues. The V end lost 4 bases, the J end lost 1 base, and 4 bases lay between the germline ends. The CDR3 here is CASSSGNTEAFF. As DNA, the CDR3 is TGTGCCAGCAGTTCAGGGAACACTGAAGCTTTCTTT.

This chain links TRBV30 with TRBJ1-2; 7 bases align to TRBD1. The V gene's germline CDR1 is GTSNPN and CDR2 SVGIG (reference sequence). V lost 1 base, J lost 2 bases, and 4 bases stayed unmatched. The CDR3 has 14 amino acids. The CDR3 DNA is TGTGCCTGGAGTGAATTGACAGGGAACTATGGCTACACCTTC. Translated: CAWSELTGNYGYTF.

The genes are TRBV30 and TRBJ2-1; D gene unclear. Trimming stripped 2 bases from V and 9 bases from J, with 11 bases between. This CDR3 region has 12 residues. CDR1 is GTSNPN and CDR2 is SVGIG in the germline V gene (reference sequence). The CDR3 is CAWSPRGGEQFF. The CDR3 DNA is TGTGCCTGGAGTCCCAGAGGCGGTGAGCAGTTCTTC.

V is TRBV6-5 and J is TRBJ1-1; the D gene is possibly TRBD1 (6 bases). Per the germline V gene, CDR1 is MNHEY and CDR2 is SVGAGI. Trimming stripped 4 bases from V and 2 bases from J, with 11 bases between. The CDR3 is 14 amino acids. The CDR3 sequence is CASSSRTVNTEAFF. CDR3 bases: TGTGCCAGCAGTTCCCGGACAGTTAACACTGAAGCTTTCTTT.

This clone is a singleton in its sample. The V and J genes are TRBV19 and TRBJ2-3; tentative D call: TRBD1 (7 bases). The germline CDR1 and CDR2 sequences are LNHDA and SQIVND (reference sequence). The CDR3 totals 14 residues. The V end was cut by 4 bases, the J end by 3 bases, with 11 bases between. The CDR3, as DNA: TGTGCCAGTAGTACACAGGGGAGGACAGATACGCAGTATTTT. As protein: CASSTQGRTDTQYF.

This chain connects TRBV5-1 to TRBJ1-3, with D possibly matching TRBD1 (6 bases). Looked up from germline, CDR1 is SGHRS and CDR2 is YFSETQ. Trimming removed 0 bases at V and 0 bases at J, with 13 bases between. This CDR3 region has 17 residues. CDR3 sequence: CASSLGGGASSGNTIYF. The DNA of the CDR3 is TGCGCCAGCAGCTTGGGAGGGGGAGCCAGCTCTGGAAACACCATATATTTT.

The chain recombines TRBV7-3 with TRBJ2-2; TRBD2 matches at 11 bases. V trimming: 5 bases; J trimming: 5 bases; junction bases outside the gene matches: 7. Germline CDR1 and CDR2: SGHTA and FQGTGA. This CDR3 contains 16 residues. CDR3 amino acids: CASSPRLAGSTGELFF. CDR3 sequence (DNA): TGTGCCAGCAGCCCAAGACTAGCGGGGTCGACCGGGGAGCTGTTTTTT. The full variable domain, completed using reference TRBV7-3 and TRBJ2-2, is GAGVSQTPSNKVTEKGKYVELRCDPISGHTALYWYRQSLGQGPEFLIYFQGTGAADDSGLPNDRFFAVRPEGSVSTLKIQRTERGDSAVYLCASSPRLAGSTGELFFGEGSRLTVL.

The V gene is TRBV28, the J gene TRBJ2-7; possible D gene TRBD2, 6 bases. Germline values: CDR1 MDHEN, CDR2 SYDVKM. Deletions cut 6 bases from V and 9 bases from J, with 24 bases between. This CDR3 comprises 15 residues. In DNA form, the CDR3 reads TGTGCCAGCAGGACGGGGGTCTTATCCCGGACCGGGCAGTACTTC. It codes for CASRTGVLSRTGQYF.

The chain links TRBV6-1 to TRBJ1-6; no clear D gene. The CDR3 loop spans 13 amino acids. Trimming took 3 bases from V and 10 from J, leaving 10 bases between them. From germline, CDR1 is MNHNS and CDR2 SASEGT. The CDR3 is CASSEVGRSPLHF. The CDR3 nucleotides read TGTGCCAGCAGTGAGGTTGGTAGATCACCCCTCCACTTT.

The chain recombines TRBV19 with TRBJ2-7, with TRBD2 matching over 7 bases. CDR3 size: 15 residues. J was trimmed by 3 bases and V by 5 bases; bases with no gene match: 10. Germline V gene sequence: CDR1 LNHDA, CDR2 SQIVND (reference sequence). In DNA form, the CDR3 reads TGTGCCAGTAGTCCCGGACTAGGCGGGGGCTACGAGCAGTACTTC. The encoded protein is CASSPGLGGGYEQYF.

This sequence joins TRBV12-3 or TRBV12-4 and TRBJ1-1; TRBD1 agrees at 8 bases. CDR3 length: 13 residues. J gave up 11 bases and V 7 bases, and 12 bases lay outside the gene matches. The CDR3: CASTLQGDGPAFF. CDR3 sequence (DNA): TGTGCCAGCACCCTACAGGGGGATGGACCGGCTTTCTTT.

The V gene is TRBV10-3, the J gene TRBJ2-7; no clear D gene. Trimming stripped 2 bases from V and 2 bases from J, with 7 bases between. Germline V gene lookup returns CDR1 ENHRY and CDR2 SYGVKD. The CDR3 consists of 13 residues. CDR3 sequence (DNA): TGTGCCATCAGTGAGGAACAAGCCTACGAGCAGTACTTC. It specifies CAISEEQAYEQYF.

The chain has TRBV10-3 and TRBJ1-5; perhaps TRBD1 as D (6 bases). V was pared by 0 bases and J by 7 bases, with 10 bases between. From germline, CDR1 is ENHRY and CDR2 SYGVKD. CDR3 length: 14 residues. The CDR3 coding sequence is TGTGCCATCAGTGAGTCGGGGGCGAACCAGCCCCAGCATTTT. Translation gives CAISESGANQPQHF.

CDR3 sequence: CASSQPRGGSGTEAFF. In nucleotides, the CDR3 is TGCGCCAGCAGCCAACCCCGGGGGGGGTCGGGCACTGAAGCTTTCTTT. The V and J genes are TRBV5-1 and TRBJ1-1; a possible D gene is TRBD1 (5 bases). V lost 4 bases and J 4 bases, leaving 20 bases between the germline ends. The germline V gene encodes CDR1 SGHRS and CDR2 YFSETQ. The CDR3 is 16 amino acids. Variable domain in full (rest from reference TRBV5-1 and TRBJ1-1): KAGVTQTPRYLIKTRGQQVTLSCSPISGHRSVSWYQQTPGQGLQFLFEYFSETQRNKGNFPGRFSGRQFSNSRSEMNVSTLELGDSALYLCASSQPRGGSGTEAFFGQGTRLTVV.

This clone was counted a single time. The V and J genes are TRBV5-1 and TRBJ1-3, with 7 bases that match TRBD1. The CDR3 has 15 amino acids. CDR1 SGHRS and CDR2 YFSETQ come from the germline V gene. V trimming: 3 bases; J trimming: 2 bases; junction bases outside the gene matches: 5. The CDR3 DNA is TGCGCCAGCAGCTCGTCCGGGACAGCTGGAAACACCATATATTTT. Protein sequence: CASSSSGTAGNTIYF.

V gene TRBV19 combines with J gene TRBJ1-6; TRBD1 matches at 7 bases. The ends lost 3 bases at V and 9 bases at J; junction bases unmatched: 20. The germline gives CDR1 LNHDA, CDR2 SQIVND (reference sequence). This CDR3 comprises 19 residues. The CDR3 region is CASSITVLGVDRVASPLHF. The CDR3 DNA reads TGTGCCAGTAGTATCACAGTTCTGGGGGTAGACAGGGTCGCTTCACCCCTCCACTTT.

The CDR3 here is CASSNGHTTNEKLFF. Written as DNA, the CDR3 is TGTGCCAGCAGCAACGGACACACAACTAATGAAAAACTGTTTTTT. This chain uses TRBV5-4 with TRBJ1-4; D is perhaps TRBD1 (5 bases). Trimming took 4 bases from V and 0 from J, leaving 10 bases between them. The V gene's germline CDR1 is SGHNT and CDR2 YYREEE (reference sequence). The CDR3 covers 15 residues.

The chain is built from TRBV3-1 (or the pseudogene TRBV3-2) and TRBJ2-5; possible D gene TRBD1, 7 bases. Trimming took 6 bases from V and 5 from J, leaving 13 bases between them. CDR1 and CDR2 from the germline V gene are LGHDT and YNNKEL (reference sequence). CDR3 size: 13 residues. CDR3 loop: CASRLRGAETQYF. As DNA, the CDR3 is TGTGCCAGCAGGCTCAGGGGGGCGGAGACCCAGTACTTC.

The chain employs TRBV6-2 or TRBV6-3 and TRBJ1-1; D remains unclear. Trimming took off 2 bases at V and 11 bases at J, with 21 bases between the two ends. The CDR3 runs 15 residues. Germline values: CDR1 MNHEY, CDR2 SVGEGT. CDR3 sequence reads: CASSYTKRADASAFF. In DNA, the CDR3 is TGTGCCAGCAGTTACACAAAGAGGGCCGATGCATCCGCTTTCTTT.

V is TRBV27 and J is TRBJ1-5; D may be TRBD1 (5 bases). In germline, CDR1 is MNHEY, CDR2 SMNVEV (reference sequence). With 3 bases removed from V and 2 bases from J, the gap between germline ends came to 11 bases. The length of the CDR3 is 15 residues. The CDR3 region is CASSLAGNGNQPQHF. The CDR3 DNA sequence: TGTGCCAGCAGTTTGGCAGGGAATGGCAATCAGCCCCAGCATTTT.

This chain joins TRBV12-3 or TRBV12-4 and TRBJ1-6; TRBD1 agrees at 7 bases. J lost 13 bases, V lost 3 bases, and 6 bases had no gene match. The CDR3 is made up of 13 amino acids. CDR3 coding DNA: TGTGCCAGCAGTTTTACATCGGGACAGCCCCTCCACTTT. Amino acids: CASSFTSGQPLHF.

This rearrangement joins TRBV27 to TRBJ1-5, with 9 bases aligning to TRBD1. The CDR3 loop spans 17 amino acids. V lost 2 bases and J lost 4; bases outside the gene matches: 9. The germline V gene encodes CDR1 MNHEY and CDR2 SMNVEV (reference sequence). CDR3 bases: TGTGCCAGCAGTTTAGCGTGGACAGGGGAGGGGAATCAGCCCCAGCATTTT. Encoded protein: CASSLAWTGEGNQPQHF.

The CDR3 coding sequence is TGTGCCAGCAGCAAAGTTTGGGCGGGGGCTCTCTCCTACGAGCAGTACTTC. As protein: CASSKVWAGALSYEQYF. The chain joins TRBV21-1 to TRBJ2-7; the table assigns TRBD2, which was not confirmed against the DNA. TRBV21-1 is a pseudogene. This CDR3 spans 17 amino acids.

The chain recombines TRBV28 with TRBJ1-4; D possibly corresponds to TRBD1 (5 bases). With 6 bases removed from V and 6 bases from J, the gap between germline ends came to 14 bases. The CDR3 length is 14 residues. Germline loops: CDR1 MDHEN, CDR2 SYDVKM. CDR3 sequence reads: CASSQPLGHEKLFF. CDR3 nucleotides: TGTGCCAGCAGCCAACCTTTGGGGCATGAAAAACTGTTTTTT.